This T cell receptor (beta chain) was retrieved from a study of T-cell memory formation after mild COVID-19. At the level of the study: TCR clusters mostly belonged to single donors.

In this sample, this clonotype turned up many times. The antigen is not known. General observations from the study: Clones which contracted sat mainly in CM and EM if CD4+, and in EMRA if CD8+. Pre-infection memory contained some responding clones, which suggested that cross-reactive memory had joined. Contracting clones, day 15 to 85, had balanced CD4/CD8, and later expanders favored CD4+.

Each CDR3 protein is one row after TCRdb ran MiXCR on the 5' RACE reads. The sample lists 300,000 to 400,000 distinct CDR3 sequences; more than 15% were seen once. This TCR was recovered from a young man who had mild COVID-19 (a few samples of this study predate the infection). Cell type and time point are not known. The sample comprised PBMCs or a T cell subset sorted from them (not recorded which).

As DNA, the CDR3 is TGCGCCAGCAGCCAAGATCCTGGCAACCCCAAGCAGTACTTC. This translates into CASSQDPGNPKQYF. The rearrangement links TRBV4-3 to TRBJ2-7; D gene uncertain. CDR1 and CDR2 (germline): LGHNA, YSLEER. The V end was cut by 0 bases, the J end by 8 bases, with 14 bases between. The CDR3 sequence is 14 residues long.